These 22 T cell receptor beta chains share one sample of origin, sequenced in a study of blood T cell repertoires in COVID-19. Clones were sequenced by immunoSEQ multiplex PCR, and TCRdb holds only the in-frame ones, with some missing. The table includes 150,000 to 200,000 clones, around 80% detected once. Input material: peripheral blood. The receptors originated from a woman of 80 years or more with acute or convalescent COVID-19.

The rearrangement links TRBV6-4 to TRBJ2-1; 8 nucleotides line up with TRBD2. This CDR3 comprises 16 residues. Germline V gives CDR1 MRHNA, CDR2 SNTAGT. Germline trimming cut 0 bases from V and 7 bases from J; bases unmatched to any gene: 8. CDR3 residues: CASSDSGRGERNEQFF. The CDR3 nucleotides are TGTGCCAGCAGTGACTCAGGGCGGGGGGAAAGGAATGAGCAGTTCTTC.

This chain uses TRBV7-3 with TRBJ2-3, with 11 positions matching TRBD2. V gave up 3 bases and J gave up 2 bases; unmatched junction bases: 13. In germline, CDR1 is SGHTA, CDR2 FQGTGA. The CDR3 runs to 19 residues. The CDR3 DNA is TGTGCCAGCAGCTTGACTCTAGCGGGGGGAAGGTCGTACACAGATACGCAGTATTTT. Residues: CASSLTLAGGRSYTDTQYF.

The V and J genes are TRBV5-5 and TRBJ2-7, with TRBD1 matching over 7 bases. Per the germline V gene, CDR1 is SGHKS and CDR2 is YYEKEE (reference sequence). With 3 bases clipped from V and 6 bases from J, the junction kept 9 bases outside the gene matches. This CDR3 is 14 amino acids long. The DNA for the CDR3 is TGTGCCAGCAGCTCCCGAGACAGGGCCCCCGAGCAGTACTTC. Translation gives CASSSRDRAPEQYF.

The gene calls are TRBV27 and TRBJ1-5, with 7 bases identical to TRBD1. Germline V gives CDR1 MNHEY, CDR2 SMNVEV (reference sequence). With 2 bases clipped from V and 0 bases from J, the junction kept 22 bases outside the gene matches. The CDR3 is 22 residues long. For the CDR3, the DNA is TGTGCCAGCAGTTTAAGGCCCCCCCTAGGGGGACAGAGGGTCGATAGCAATCAGCCCCAGCATTTT. Its translation: CASSLRPPLGGQRVDSNQPQHF.

The chain employs TRBV7-6 and TRBJ2-7, with TRBD2 matching over 12 bases. The CDR3 totals 15 residues. Germline loops: CDR1 SGHVS, CDR2 FNYEAQ. The J segment lost 4 bases and the V segment lost 5 bases, leaving 6 bases of the junction unmatched. CDR3 sequence reads: CASSLRLAGVYEQYF. The CDR3 coding sequence is TGTGCCAGCAGCCTACGACTAGCGGGAGTGTACGAGCAGTACTTC.

This rearrangement joins TRBV5-1 to TRBJ2-2; 10 bases agree with TRBD2. J gave up 0 bases and V 4 bases, and 9 bases lay outside the gene matches. This CDR3 is built from 18 residues. Per the germline V gene, CDR1 is SGHRS and CDR2 is YFSETQ. CDR3 loop: CASSQRTSGYANTGELFF. The CDR3 nucleotides read TGCGCCAGCAGCCAGCGGACTAGCGGTTACGCGAACACCGGGGAGCTGTTTTTT.

The chain has TRBV27 and TRBJ1-5; no clear D gene. Germline V gene data show CDR1 as MNHEY and CDR2 as SMNVEV (reference sequence). The length of the CDR3 is 13 residues. The V and J ends lost 2 bases and 5 bases respectively, with 7 bases between them. CDR3 bases: TGTGCCAGCAGTTTAACGAGAGATCAGCCCCAGCATTTT. As protein: CASSLTRDQPQHF.

This rearrangement joins TRBV15 to TRBJ2-7; 8 positions match TRBD1. Germline CDR1 is LNHNV and CDR2 is YYDKDF (reference sequence). The CDR3 is 13 amino acids. Trimming took 3 bases from V and 4 from J; bases not matched to a gene: 2. The CDR3 DNA sequence: TGTGCCACCAGCAGGGACAGGGAGTACGAGCAGTACTTC. Residues: CATSRDREYEQYF.

The V call is TRBV7-2, the J call TRBJ1-5; 9 nucleotides line up with TRBD1. There are 15 residues in the CDR3. Germline CDR1 is SGHTA and CDR2 is FQGNSA. V lost 5 bases, J lost 6 bases, and 8 bases stayed unmatched. The CDR3 nucleotides are TGTGCCAGCAGCACCTGGGACAGGGAAGCTCAGCCCCAGCATTTT. Its translation: CASSTWDREAQPQHF.

The genes are TRBV7-6 and TRBJ2-4, with TRBD1 identical over 9 bases. After removal of 1 base from V and 0 bases from J, the junction contained 4 bases not matched to a gene. The V gene's germline CDR1 is SGHVS and CDR2 FNYEAQ. The CDR3 covers 17 residues. CDR3 residues: CASSLGGQGSAKNIQYF. The CDR3 DNA follows: TGTGCCAGCAGCTTAGGGGGACAGGGATCAGCCAAAAACATTCAGTACTTC. The complete variable domain, with remaining parts taken from reference TRBV7-6 and TRBJ2-4, reads GAGVSQSPRYKVTKRGQDVALRCDPISGHVSLYWYRQALGQGPEFLTYFNYEAQQDKSGLPNDRFSAERPEGSISTLTIQRTEQRDSAMYRCASSLGGQGSAKNIQYFGAGTRLSVL.

The rearrangement uses TRBV7-2 and TRBJ1-2; D ambiguous. CDR1 is SGHTA, CDR2 FQGNSA, per germline. The CDR3 length is 14 residues. The V gene lost 3 bases and the J gene lost 8 bases, with 16 bases spanning the gap. The DNA of the CDR3 is TGTGCCAGCAGCTTGAACGTCGGTACCGAAGGCTACACCTTC. Translation: CASSLNVGTEGYTF.

The gene calls are TRBV11-2 and TRBJ2-7, with TRBD1 as a possible D gene (6 bases). The germline gives CDR1 SGHAT, CDR2 FQNNGV. Deletions cut 4 bases from V and 0 bases from J, with 19 bases between. CDR3 length: 17 amino acids. CDR3 DNA: TGTGCCAGCAGCTCAATACCGGGACACTTAATCTCCTACGAGCAGTACTTC. It yields the protein CASSSIPGHLISYEQYF.

The J gene is TRBJ1-5, the V gene TRBV10-3, with D tentatively TRBD1 (5 bases). V dropped 2 bases and J dropped 0 bases, with 11 bases sitting between them. The CDR3 spans 16 residues. The germline CDR1 and CDR2 sequences are ENHRY and SYGVKD. CDR3: CAISEVRGGSNQPQHF. DNA of the CDR3: TGTGCCATCAGTGAGGTCCGGGGGGGTAGCAATCAGCCCCAGCATTTT.

The chain couples TRBV2 to TRBJ2-7, with D tentatively TRBD2 (5 bases). Germline assignment: CDR1 SNHLY and CDR2 FYNNEI. V dropped 2 bases and J dropped 7 bases, with 18 bases sitting between them. The CDR3 is made up of 15 amino acids. This CDR3 is CASSESASPDVEQYF. The DNA of the CDR3 is TGTGCCAGCAGTGAATCGGCTAGCCCTGATGTGGAGCAGTACTTC. Variable domain in full (rest from reference TRBV2 and TRBJ2-7): EPEVTQTPSHQVTQMGQEVILRCVPISNHLYFYWYRQILGQKVEFLVSFYNNEISEKSEIFDDQFSVERPDGSNFTLKIRSTKLEDSAMYFCASSESASPDVEQYFGPGTRLTVT.

CDR3 amino acids: CASSLAEGPYGYTF. The CDR3 nucleotides are TGTGCCAGCAGCTTAGCGGAGGGGCCCTATGGCTACACCTTC. This chain uses TRBV7-2 with TRBJ1-2, with TRBD1 as a possible D gene (5 bases). CDR1 SGHTA and CDR2 FQGNSA come from the germline V gene. The CDR3 consists of 14 residues. V lost 0 bases and J 4 bases, leaving 9 bases between the germline ends.

This CDR3 reads CASSQARDRATYEQFF. The CDR3 DNA follows: TGCGCCAGCAGCCAGGCACGGGACAGGGCCACATATGAGCAGTTCTTC. The V call is TRBV4-3, the J call TRBJ2-1; 9 positions agree with TRBD1. The ends lost 3 bases at V and 8 bases at J; junction bases unmatched: 11. This CDR3 is built from 16 residues. Looked up from germline, CDR1 is LGHNA and CDR2 is YSLEER.

J is TRBJ2-7 and V is TRBV11-2; TRBD2 matches 9 bases. The V gene's germline CDR1 is SGHAT and CDR2 FQNNGV. Losses at the gene ends were 5 bases for V and 7 bases for J; bases not matched to a gene: 12. The CDR3 spans 15 residues. The CDR3, as DNA: TGTGCCAGCAGCAATCCGGGACTAGCTATCAGAGAGCAGTACTTC. It codes for CASSNPGLAIREQYF.

The CDR3 loop is CASSPTGGEFEQYF. The DNA for the CDR3 is TGCGCCAGCAGCCCGACGGGGGGGGAGTTCGAGCAGTACTTC. V gene TRBV5-1 combines with J gene TRBJ2-7; 8 nucleotides match TRBD2. Trimming took 4 bases from V and 6 from J; bases not matched to a gene: 9. Germline V gives CDR1 SGHRS, CDR2 YFSETQ. This CDR3 is built from 14 residues.

The chain links TRBV19 to TRBJ2-2; TRBD1 aligns across 10 bases. V shed 7 bases and J 6 bases; nucleotides not matched to a gene: 8. CDR3 size: 15 residues. The germline V gene has CDR1 LNHDA and CDR2 SQIVND (reference sequence). CDR3: CASKVGQGRSGELFF. The CDR3 DNA follows: TGTGCCAGTAAGGTGGGACAGGGGCGTTCCGGGGAGCTGTTTTTT.

This clone was picked up a small number of times. The rearrangement links TRBV28 to TRBJ1-3, with D tentatively TRBD1 (6 bases). The CDR3 spans 15 residues. The ends were cut back, 5 bases at V and 2 bases at J, with 13 bases in the middle. Germline V gene lookup returns CDR1 MDHEN and CDR2 SYDVKM. Written as DNA, the CDR3 is TGTGCCAGCAGTGAACAGACAGGCACTGGAAACACCATATATTTT. It is translated as CASSEQTGTGNTIYF.

The rearrangement uses TRBV19 and TRBJ2-1, with 9 bases that match TRBD2. There are 15 residues in the CDR3. Germline V gives CDR1 LNHDA, CDR2 SQIVND (reference sequence). V dropped 5 bases and J dropped 10; count of bases not matched to a gene: 12. CDR3 amino acids: CASSVSGSFRGEQFF. For the CDR3, the DNA is TGTGCCAGTAGTGTTAGCGGGAGCTTTCGTGGCGAGCAGTTCTTC.

Here the CDR3 DNA reads TGTGCCAGCAGCGTAGCCCCCGGGACAGGCCAAGAGACCCAGTACTTC. Its protein product is CASSVAPGTGQETQYF. V and J are TRBV9 and TRBJ2-5, with 8 bases aligning to TRBD1. The V and J ends lost 0 bases and 1 base, in that order; junction bases with no gene match: 5. The germline V gene has CDR1 SGDLS and CDR2 YYNGEE. The CDR3 runs 16 residues.